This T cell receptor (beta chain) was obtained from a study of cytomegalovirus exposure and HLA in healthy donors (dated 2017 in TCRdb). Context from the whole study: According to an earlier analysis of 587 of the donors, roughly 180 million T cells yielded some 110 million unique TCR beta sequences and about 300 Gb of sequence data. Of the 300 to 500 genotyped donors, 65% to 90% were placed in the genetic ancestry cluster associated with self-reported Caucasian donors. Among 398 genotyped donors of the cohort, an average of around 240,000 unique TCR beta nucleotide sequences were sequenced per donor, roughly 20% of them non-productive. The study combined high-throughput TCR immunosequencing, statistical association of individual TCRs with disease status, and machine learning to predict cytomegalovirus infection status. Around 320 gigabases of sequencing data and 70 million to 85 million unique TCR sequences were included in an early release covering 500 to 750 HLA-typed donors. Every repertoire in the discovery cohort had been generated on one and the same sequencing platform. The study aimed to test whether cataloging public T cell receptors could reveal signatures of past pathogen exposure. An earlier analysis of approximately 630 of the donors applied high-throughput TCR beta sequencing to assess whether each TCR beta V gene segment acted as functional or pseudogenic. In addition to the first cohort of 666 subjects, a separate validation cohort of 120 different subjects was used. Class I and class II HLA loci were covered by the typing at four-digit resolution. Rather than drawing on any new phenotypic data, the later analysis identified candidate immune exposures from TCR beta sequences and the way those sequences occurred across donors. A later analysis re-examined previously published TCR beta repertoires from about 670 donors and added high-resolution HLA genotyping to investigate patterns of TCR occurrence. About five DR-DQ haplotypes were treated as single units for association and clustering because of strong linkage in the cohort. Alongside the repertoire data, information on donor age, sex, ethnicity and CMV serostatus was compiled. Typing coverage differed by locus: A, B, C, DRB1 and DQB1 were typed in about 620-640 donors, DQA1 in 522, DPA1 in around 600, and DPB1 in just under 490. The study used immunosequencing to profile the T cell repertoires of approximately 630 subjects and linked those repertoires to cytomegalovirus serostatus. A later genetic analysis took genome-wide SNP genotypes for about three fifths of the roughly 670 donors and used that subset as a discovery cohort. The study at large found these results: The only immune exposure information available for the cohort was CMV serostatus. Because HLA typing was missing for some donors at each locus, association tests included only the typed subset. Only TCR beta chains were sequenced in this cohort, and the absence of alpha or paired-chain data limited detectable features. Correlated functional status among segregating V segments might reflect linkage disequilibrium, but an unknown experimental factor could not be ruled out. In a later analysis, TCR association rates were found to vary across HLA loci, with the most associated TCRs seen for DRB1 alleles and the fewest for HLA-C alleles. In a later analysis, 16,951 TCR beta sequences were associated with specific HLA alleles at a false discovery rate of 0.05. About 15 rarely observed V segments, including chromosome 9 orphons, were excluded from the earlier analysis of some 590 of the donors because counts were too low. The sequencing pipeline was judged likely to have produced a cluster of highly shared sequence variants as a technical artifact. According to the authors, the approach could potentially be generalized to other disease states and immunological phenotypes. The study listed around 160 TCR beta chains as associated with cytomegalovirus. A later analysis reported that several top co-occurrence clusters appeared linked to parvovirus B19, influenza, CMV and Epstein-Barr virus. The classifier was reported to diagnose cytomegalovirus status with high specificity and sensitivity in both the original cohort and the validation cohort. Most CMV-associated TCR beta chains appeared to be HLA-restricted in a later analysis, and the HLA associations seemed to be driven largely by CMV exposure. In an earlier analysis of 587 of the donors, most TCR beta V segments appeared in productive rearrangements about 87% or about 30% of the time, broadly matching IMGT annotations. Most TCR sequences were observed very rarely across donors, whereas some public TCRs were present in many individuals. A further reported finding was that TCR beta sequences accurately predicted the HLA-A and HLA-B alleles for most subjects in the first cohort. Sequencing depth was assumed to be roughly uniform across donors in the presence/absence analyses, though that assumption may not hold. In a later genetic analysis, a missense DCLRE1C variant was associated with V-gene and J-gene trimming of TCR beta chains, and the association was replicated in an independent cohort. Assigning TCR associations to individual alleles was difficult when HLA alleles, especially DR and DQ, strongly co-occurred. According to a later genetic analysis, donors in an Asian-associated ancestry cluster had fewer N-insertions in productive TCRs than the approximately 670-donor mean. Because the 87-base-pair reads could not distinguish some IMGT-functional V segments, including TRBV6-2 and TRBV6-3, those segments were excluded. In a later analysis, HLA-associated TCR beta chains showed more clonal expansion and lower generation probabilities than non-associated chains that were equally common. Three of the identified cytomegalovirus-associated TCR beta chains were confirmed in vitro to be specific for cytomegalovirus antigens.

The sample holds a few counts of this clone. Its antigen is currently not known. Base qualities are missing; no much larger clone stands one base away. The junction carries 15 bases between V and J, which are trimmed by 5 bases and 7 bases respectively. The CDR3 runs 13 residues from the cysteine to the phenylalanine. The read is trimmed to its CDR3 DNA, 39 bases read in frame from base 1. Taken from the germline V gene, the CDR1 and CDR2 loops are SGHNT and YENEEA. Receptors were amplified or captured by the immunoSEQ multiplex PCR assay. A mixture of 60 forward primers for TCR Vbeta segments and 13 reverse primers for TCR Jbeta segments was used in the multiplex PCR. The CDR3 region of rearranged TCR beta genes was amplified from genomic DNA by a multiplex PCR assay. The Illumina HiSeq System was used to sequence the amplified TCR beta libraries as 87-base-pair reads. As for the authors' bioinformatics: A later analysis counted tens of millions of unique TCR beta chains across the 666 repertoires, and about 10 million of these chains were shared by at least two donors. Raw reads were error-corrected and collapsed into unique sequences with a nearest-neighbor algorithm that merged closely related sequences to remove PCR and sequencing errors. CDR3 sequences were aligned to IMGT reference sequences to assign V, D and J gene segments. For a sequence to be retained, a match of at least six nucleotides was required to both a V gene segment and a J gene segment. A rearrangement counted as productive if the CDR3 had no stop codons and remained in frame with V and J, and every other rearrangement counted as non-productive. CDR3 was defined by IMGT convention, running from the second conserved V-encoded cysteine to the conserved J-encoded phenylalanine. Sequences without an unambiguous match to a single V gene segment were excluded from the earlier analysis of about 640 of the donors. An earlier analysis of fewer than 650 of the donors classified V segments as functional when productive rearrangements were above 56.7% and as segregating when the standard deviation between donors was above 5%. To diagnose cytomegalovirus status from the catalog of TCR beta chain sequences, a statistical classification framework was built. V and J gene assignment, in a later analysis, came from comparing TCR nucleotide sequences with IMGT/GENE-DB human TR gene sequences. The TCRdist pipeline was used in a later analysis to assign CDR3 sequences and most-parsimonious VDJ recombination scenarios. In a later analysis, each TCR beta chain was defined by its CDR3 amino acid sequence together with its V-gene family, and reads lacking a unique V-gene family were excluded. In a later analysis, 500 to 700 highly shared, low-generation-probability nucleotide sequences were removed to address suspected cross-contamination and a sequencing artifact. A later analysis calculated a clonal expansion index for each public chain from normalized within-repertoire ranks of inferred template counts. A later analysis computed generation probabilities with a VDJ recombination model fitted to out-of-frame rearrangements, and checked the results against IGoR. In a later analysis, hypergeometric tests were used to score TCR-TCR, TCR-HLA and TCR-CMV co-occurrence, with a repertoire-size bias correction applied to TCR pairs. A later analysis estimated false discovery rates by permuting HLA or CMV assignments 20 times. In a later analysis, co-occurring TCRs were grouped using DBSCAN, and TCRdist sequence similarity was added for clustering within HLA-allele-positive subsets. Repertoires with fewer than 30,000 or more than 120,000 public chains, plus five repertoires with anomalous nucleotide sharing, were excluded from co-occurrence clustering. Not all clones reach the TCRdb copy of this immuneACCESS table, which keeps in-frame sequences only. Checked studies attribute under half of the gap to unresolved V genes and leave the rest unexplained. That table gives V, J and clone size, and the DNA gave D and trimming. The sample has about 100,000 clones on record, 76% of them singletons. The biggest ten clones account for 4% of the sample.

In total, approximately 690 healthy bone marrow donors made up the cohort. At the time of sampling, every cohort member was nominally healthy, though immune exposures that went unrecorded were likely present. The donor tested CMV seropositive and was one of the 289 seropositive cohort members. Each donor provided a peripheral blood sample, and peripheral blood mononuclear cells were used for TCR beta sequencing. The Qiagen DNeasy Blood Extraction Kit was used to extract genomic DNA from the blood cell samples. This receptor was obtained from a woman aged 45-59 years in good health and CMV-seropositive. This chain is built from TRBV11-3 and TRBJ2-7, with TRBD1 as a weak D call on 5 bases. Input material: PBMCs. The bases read TGTGCCAGCAGCCCCGCCCCAGGGTGGGAGCAGTACTTC. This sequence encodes CASSPAPGWEQYF.